This T cell receptor (beta chain) originates from a study of read filtering for tumor transcriptome and immune sequencing. Ten or more counts support this clonotype. Its antigen is still unknown. This library used around 400 ng RNA and molecular barcoded adaptors spanning alpha/delta and beta/gamma chains. Each CDR3 protein is one row after TCRdb ran MiXCR on the reads. The sample holds roughly 49,000 distinct CDR3 sequences, 15% to 20% seen once. General observations from the study: Dropping single-read clonotypes raised IR-seq and RNA-seq shared-clonotype correlation.

The CDR3 loop spans 15 amino acids. The ends lost 4 bases at V and 7 bases at J; junction bases unmatched: 9. Germline V gives CDR1 MDHEN, CDR2 SYDVKM. V is TRBV28 and J is TRBJ2-7, with 11 bases matching TRBD1. This receptor was taken from a donor aged 40 or over with multiple myeloma. Specimen: a population of CD138-negative cells sorted from bone marrow. The CDR3 coding sequence is TGTGCCAGCAGTTCCCGGGACAGGGGGTTGGGGGAGCAGTACTTC. It is translated as CASSSRDRGLGEQYF.